The present T cell receptor beta chain was sequenced within a study of blood T cell repertoires in COVID-19. In its sample, this clone was seen a few times. Profiled with immunoSEQ multiplex PCR; TCRdb holds only in-frame clones, not every one. The profile shows more than 200,000 clones, about 88% of them singletons. Followed longitudinally, the Seattle patients had been enrolled during active infection. The sequencing input was peripheral blood. The TCR originated in an older woman with COVID-19, enrolled during active disease.

This chain's CDR3 is CASSLDREIGYTF. DNA for the CDR3: TGTGCCAGCAGCTTAGACAGGGAGATTGGCTACACCTTC. V usage is TRBV7-8 and J usage is TRBJ1-2, with D maybe TRBD1 (6 bases). Germline CDR1 is SGHVS and CDR2 is FQNEAQ. V was clipped by 1 base and J by 7 bases, with 10 bases between them. The CDR3 is 13 amino acids.